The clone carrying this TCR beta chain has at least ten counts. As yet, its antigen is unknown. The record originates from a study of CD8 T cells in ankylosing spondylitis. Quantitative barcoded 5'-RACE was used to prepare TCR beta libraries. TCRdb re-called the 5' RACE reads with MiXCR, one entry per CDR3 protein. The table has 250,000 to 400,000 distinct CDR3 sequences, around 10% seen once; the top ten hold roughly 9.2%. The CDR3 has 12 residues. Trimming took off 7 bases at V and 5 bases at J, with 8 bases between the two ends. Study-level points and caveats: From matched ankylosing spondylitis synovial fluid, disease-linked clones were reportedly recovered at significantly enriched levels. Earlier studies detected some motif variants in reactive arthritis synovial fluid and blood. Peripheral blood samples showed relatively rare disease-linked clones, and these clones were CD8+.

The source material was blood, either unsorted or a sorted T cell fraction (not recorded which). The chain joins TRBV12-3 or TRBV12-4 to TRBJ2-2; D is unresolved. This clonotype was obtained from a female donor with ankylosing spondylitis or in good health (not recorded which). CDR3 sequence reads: CASIFTTGELFF. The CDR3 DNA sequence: TGTGCCAGCATTTTTACGACCGGGGAGCTGTTTTTT.